The clone carrying this T cell receptor beta chain has only a few counts. Measured with immunoSEQ multiplex PCR; TCRdb has only the in-frame clones, and not every one. This table holds about 160,000 clones, 92% found once. CDR1 is MNHNY and CDR2 is SVGAGI in the germline V gene (reference sequence). The trim removed 4 bases at V and 9 bases at J, leaving 2 bases unmatched. The CDR3 is 12 amino acids. This specimen comes from a study of control samples from healthy donors and cancer patients. This sequence originates from a woman aged 25 to 39 in good health. This rearrangement joins TRBV6-6 to TRBJ2-1; TRBD1 agrees at 8 bases. Sequenced: blood. The CDR3 sequence is CASSWTGREQFF. As DNA, the CDR3 is TGTGCCAGCAGTTGGACAGGGCGTGAGCAGTTCTTC.